Shown below are 3 T cell receptor beta chains from a single sample sequenced in a study of shared clonotypes between healthy human individuals. Profiled with immunoSEQ multiplex PCR; TCRdb holds only in-frame clones, not every one. In the table there are over 950,000 clones, roughly 80% of which are singletons. Sequenced: memory CD4+ T cells from PBMCs. The subset here: CD45RA-negative fraction. The receptors derive from a man between 18 and 35 years old in good health. Some clones in this sample may be carry-over from other donors' samples.

Ten or more counts support this clone. Different DNA sequences within this sample yield the same CDR3. The chain uses TRBV7-9 and TRBJ2-5, with D possibly being TRBD1 or TRBD2 (5 bases each). Germline CDR1 SEHNR, CDR2 FQNEAQ (reference sequence). Trimming stripped 5 bases from V and 5 bases from J, with 12 bases between. CDR3 size: 13 residues. The CDR3 region is CASSPRGPETQYF. CDR3 coding DNA: TGTGCCAGCAGCCCCCGGGGCCCGGAGACCCAGTACTTC.

The chain recombines TRBV27 with TRBJ1-1; maybe TRBD1 (6 bases). This CDR3 spans 14 amino acids. Germline V gene data show CDR1 as MNHEY and CDR2 as SMNVEV (reference sequence). The ends were cut back, 3 bases at V and 0 bases at J, with 8 bases in the middle. DNA for the CDR3: TGTGCCAGCAGTTTTTCAGGGGTGAACACTGAAGCTTTCTTT. This gives the protein CASSFSGVNTEAFF.

The chain links TRBV10-3 to TRBJ2-7; D not resolved. This CDR3 is 14 amino acids long. V was clipped by 3 bases and J by 3 bases, with 12 bases between them. Germline CDR1 ENHRY, CDR2 SYGVKD. Here the CDR3 reads CAISEGQLSYEQYF. CDR3 DNA sequence: TGTGCCATCAGTGAAGGCCAGTTAAGCTACGAGCAGTACTTC.